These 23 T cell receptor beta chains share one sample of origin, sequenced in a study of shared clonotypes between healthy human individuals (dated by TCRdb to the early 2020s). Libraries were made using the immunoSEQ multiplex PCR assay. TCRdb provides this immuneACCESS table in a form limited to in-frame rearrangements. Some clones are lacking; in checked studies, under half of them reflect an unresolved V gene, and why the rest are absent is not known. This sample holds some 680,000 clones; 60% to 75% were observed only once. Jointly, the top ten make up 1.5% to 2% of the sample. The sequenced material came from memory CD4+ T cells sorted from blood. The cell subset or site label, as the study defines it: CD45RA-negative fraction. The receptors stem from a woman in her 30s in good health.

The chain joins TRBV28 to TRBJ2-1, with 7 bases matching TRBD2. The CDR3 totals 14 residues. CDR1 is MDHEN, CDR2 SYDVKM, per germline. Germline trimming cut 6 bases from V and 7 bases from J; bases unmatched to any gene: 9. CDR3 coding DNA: TGTGCCAGCAGAGTTTTACGGGGAGGGAATGAGCAGTTCTTC. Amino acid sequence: CASRVLRGGNEQFF.

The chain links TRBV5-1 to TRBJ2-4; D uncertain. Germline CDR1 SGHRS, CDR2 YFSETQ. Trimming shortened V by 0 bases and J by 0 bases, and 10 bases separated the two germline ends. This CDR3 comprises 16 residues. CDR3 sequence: CASSLVSSLAKNIQYF. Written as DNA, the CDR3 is TGCGCCAGCAGCTTGGTTAGCTCGCTAGCCAAAAACATTCAGTACTTC.

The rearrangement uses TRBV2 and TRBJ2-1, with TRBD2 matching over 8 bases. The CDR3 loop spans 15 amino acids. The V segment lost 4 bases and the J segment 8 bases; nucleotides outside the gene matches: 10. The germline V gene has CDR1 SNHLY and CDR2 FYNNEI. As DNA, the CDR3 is TGTGCCAGCAGTGCCTTTGCGGGAGGTTGGGATGAGCAGTTCTTC. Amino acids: CASSAFAGGWDEQFF.

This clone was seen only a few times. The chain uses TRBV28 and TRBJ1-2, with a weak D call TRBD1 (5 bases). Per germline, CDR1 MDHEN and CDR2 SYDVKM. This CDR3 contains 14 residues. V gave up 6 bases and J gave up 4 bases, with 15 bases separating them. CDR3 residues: CASRPPGQGYGYTF. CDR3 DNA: TGTGCCAGCAGGCCCCCGGGGCAAGGCTATGGCTACACCTTC.

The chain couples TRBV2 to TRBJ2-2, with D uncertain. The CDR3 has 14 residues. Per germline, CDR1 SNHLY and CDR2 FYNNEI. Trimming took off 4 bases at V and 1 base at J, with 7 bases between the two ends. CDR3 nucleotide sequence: TGTGCCAGCAGTGGGAAAAGGAACACCGGGGAGCTGTTTTTT. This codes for CASSGKRNTGELFF.

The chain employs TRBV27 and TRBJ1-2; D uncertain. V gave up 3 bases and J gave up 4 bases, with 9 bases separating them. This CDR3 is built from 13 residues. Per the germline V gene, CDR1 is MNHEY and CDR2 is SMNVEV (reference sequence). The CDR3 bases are TGTGCCAGCAGTTTCCGGGGTACCTATGGCTACACCTTC. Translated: CASSFRGTYGYTF.

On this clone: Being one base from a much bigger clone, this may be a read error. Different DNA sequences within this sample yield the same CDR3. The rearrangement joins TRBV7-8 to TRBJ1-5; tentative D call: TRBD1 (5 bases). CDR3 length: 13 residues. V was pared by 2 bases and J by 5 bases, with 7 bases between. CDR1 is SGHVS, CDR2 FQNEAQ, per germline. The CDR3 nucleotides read TGTGCCAGCAGCTTACAGGGCTATCAGCCCCAGCATTTT. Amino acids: CASSLQGYQPQHF.

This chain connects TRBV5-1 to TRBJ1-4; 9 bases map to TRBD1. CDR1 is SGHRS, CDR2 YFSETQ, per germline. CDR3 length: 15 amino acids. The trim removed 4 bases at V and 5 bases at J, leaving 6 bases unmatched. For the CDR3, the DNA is TGCGCCAGCAGCGTCGGGGACAGGGAGAATGAAAAACTGTTTTTT. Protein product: CASSVGDRENEKLFF.

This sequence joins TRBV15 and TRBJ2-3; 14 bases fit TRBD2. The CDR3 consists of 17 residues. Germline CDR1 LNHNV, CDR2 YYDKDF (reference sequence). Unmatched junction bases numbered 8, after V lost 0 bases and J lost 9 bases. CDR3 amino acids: CATSREVGGLAGGTQYF. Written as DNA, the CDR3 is TGTGCCACCAGCAGAGAAGTAGGTGGACTAGCGGGAGGAACGCAGTATTTT.

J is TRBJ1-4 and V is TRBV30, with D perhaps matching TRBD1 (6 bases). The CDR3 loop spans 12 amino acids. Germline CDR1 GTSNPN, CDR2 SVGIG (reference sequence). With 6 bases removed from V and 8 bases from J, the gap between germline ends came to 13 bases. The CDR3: CACNRVGEKLFF. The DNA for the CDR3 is TGTGCCTGTAACAGGGTTGGAGAAAAACTGTTTTTT.

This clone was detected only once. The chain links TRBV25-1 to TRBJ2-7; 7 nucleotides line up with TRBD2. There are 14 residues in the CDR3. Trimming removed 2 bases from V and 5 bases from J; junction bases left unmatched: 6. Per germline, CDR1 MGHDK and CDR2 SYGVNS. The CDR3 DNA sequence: TGTGCCAGCAGTGAAGCACTAGCGAACAACGAGCAGTACTTC. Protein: CASSEALANNEQYF.

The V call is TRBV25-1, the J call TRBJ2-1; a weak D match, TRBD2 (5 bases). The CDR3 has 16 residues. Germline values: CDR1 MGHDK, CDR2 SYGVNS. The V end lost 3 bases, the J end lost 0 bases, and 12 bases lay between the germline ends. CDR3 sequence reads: CASSDGAANSYNEQFF. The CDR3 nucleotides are TGTGCCAGCAGTGACGGAGCGGCTAACTCCTACAATGAGCAGTTCTTC. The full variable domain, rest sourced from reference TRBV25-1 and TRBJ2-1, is EADIYQTPRYLVIGTGKKITLECSQTMGHDKMYWYQQDPGMELHLIHYSYGVNSTEKGDLSSESTVSRIRTEHFPLTLESARPSHTSQYLCASSDGAANSYNEQFFGPGTRLTVL.

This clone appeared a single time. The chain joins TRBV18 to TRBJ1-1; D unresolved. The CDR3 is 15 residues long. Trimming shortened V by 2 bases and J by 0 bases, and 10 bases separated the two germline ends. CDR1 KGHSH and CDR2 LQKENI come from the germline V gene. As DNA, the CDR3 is TGTGCCAGCTCACCAAAGGGCAATATGAACACTGAAGCTTTCTTT. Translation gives CASSPKGNMNTEAFF. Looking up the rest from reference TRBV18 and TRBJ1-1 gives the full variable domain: NAGVMQNPRHLVRRRGQEARLRCSPMKGHSHVYWYRQLPEEGLKFMVYLQKENIIDESGMPKERFSAEFPKEGPSILRIQQVVRGDSAAYFCASSPKGNMNTEAFFGQGTRLTVV.

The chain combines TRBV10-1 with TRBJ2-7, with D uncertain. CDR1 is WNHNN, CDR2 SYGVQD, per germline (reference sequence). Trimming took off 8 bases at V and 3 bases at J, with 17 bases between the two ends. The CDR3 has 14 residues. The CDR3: CASGRGEVGYEQYF. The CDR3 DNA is TGCGCCAGCGGTAGAGGAGAGGTGGGCTACGAGCAGTACTTC.

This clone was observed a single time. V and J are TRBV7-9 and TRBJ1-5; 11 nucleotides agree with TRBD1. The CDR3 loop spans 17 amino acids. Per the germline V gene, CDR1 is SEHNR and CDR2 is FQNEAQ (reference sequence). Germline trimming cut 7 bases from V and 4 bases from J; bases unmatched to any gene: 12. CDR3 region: CASTGQGAVGVNQPQHF. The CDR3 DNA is TGTGCCAGCACCGGACAGGGGGCAGTCGGAGTAAATCAGCCCCAGCATTTT.

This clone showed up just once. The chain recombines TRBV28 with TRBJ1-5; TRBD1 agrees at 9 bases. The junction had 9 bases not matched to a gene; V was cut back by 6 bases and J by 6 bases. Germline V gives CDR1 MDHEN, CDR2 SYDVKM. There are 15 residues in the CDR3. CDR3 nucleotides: TGTGCCAGCAGCTGGGGGGGACAGGGTTTTCAGCCCCAGCATTTT. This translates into CASSWGGQGFQPQHF.

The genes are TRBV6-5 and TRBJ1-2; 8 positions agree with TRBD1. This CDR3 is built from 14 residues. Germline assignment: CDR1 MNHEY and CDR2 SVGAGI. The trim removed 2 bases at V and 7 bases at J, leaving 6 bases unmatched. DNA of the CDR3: TGTGCCAGCAGTTACCTACAGGGGGGGACTGGCTACACCTTC. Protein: CASSYLQGGTGYTF.

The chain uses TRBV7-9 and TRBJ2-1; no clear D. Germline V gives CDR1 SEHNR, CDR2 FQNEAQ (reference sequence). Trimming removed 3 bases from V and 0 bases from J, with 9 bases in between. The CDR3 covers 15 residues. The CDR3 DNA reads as TGTGCCAGCAGCTTTCCGTTGAGCTCCTACAATGAGCAGTTCTTC. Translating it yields CASSFPLSSYNEQFF.

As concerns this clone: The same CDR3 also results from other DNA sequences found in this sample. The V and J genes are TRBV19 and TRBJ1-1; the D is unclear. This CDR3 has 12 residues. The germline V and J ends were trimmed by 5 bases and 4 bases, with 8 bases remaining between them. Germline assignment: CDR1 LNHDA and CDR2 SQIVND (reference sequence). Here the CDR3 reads CASSDRGTEAFF. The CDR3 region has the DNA TGTGCCAGTAGTGATCGGGGCACTGAAGCTTTCTTT.

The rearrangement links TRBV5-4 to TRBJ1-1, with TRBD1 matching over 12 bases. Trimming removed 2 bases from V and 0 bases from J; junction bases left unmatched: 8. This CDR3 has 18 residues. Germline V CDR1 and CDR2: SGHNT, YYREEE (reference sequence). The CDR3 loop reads CASSFPTGTGGLNTEAFF. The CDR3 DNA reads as TGTGCCAGCAGCTTTCCCACCGGGACAGGGGGCCTGAACACTGAAGCTTTCTTT.

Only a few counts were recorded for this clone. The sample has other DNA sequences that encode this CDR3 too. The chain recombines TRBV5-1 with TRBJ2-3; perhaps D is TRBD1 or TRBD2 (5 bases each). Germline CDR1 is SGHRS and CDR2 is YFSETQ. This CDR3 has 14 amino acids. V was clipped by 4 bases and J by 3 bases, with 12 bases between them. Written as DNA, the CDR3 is TGCGCCAGCAGCCCCGGGACGCTAACAGATACGCAGTATTTT. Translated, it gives CASSPGTLTDTQYF.

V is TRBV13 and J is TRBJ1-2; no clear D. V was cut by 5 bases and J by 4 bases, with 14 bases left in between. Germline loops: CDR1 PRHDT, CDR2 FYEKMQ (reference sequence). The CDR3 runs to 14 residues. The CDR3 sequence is CASSILGPVYGYTF. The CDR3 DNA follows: TGTGCCAGCAGCATACTGGGTCCCGTCTATGGCTACACCTTC.

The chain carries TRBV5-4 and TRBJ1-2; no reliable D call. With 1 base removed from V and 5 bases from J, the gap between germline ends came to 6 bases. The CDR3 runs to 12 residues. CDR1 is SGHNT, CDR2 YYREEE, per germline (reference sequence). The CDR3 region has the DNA TGTGCCAGCAGCTTGAACGGTTATGGCTACACCTTC. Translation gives CASSLNGYGYTF.